This T cell receptor beta chain was sequenced for a study of blood T cell repertoires in COVID-19 (dated by TCRdb to 2018 to 2021). Some background on the complete study: Samples covering the acute and convalescent phases of COVID-19 were provided by collaborators in the United States, Italy and Spain. Where HLA class I and class II types were available, the types were taken from metadata supplied by the sample provider, not from assay-based typing. The material from the prospective study consisted of cDNA or gDNA derived from T cells, B-cell-depleted T cells, or PBMCs. The dataset comprised deeply sampled blood TCRbeta repertoires from subjects exposed to, actively infected with, or recovered from COVID-19. Sample metadata almost always included a de-identified subject ID, COVID-19 status, age in years and sex. The repertoires were released in a freely available public database intended as a resource for research on the immune response to SARS-CoV-2. The samples were drawn from two sources: the first 160 participants of the ongoing ImmuneRACE study, and 950 to 1,500 subjects contributed by 6 global collaborators. Study-wide conclusions, independent of this receptor: The quantity of clinical and demographic metadata differed by source and by participant and was supplied without curation.

TCRbeta CDR3 regions were amplified from genomic DNA using the immunoSEQ Assay, a bias-controlled multiplex PCR. The paper's data handling went like this. The number of nucleated cells in each sample was estimated by amplification of reference gene primers within the assay. To quantify the absolute abundance of each unique TCRbeta CDR3 rearrangement, sequence reads were collapsed and filtered. Productive Simpson clonality was computed per sample as the square root of Simpson's diversity index over productive rearrangements. TCRdb holds this immuneACCESS table with in-frame rearrangements only. Some clones are missing; in checked studies, unresolved V genes explain under half, and the rest has no known cause. V and J calls and clone size come straight from that table; D and trimming were deduced from the DNA. This sample comprises some 130,000 clones, roughly 89% of them detected only once. The ten largest clones add up to around 4.2% of the sample.

On this clone itself: Which antigen it targets is not known. Base qualities are not at hand, and no much larger clone is one base apart.

Relative to germline, V is 1 base shorter and J is 5 bases shorter, with 11 bases between their ends. From its cysteine to its phenylalanine, the CDR3 spans 14 amino acids. This entry keeps only the CDR3 DNA: 42 bases, framed from base 1. The germline V gene encodes CDR1 MGHDK and CDR2 SYGVNS. One collaborating source in Seattle enrolled patients during active infection and followed them longitudinally through the course of disease. Each collaborating institution followed its own protocols to collect whole blood in K2EDTA tubes. For TCRbeta analysis, collaborators shipped samples in one of three forms: frozen whole blood, isolated PBMCs, or DNA extracted from either of those sample types.

The material sequenced was peripheral blood. This receptor chain uses TRBV25-1 and TRBJ1-2; TRBD1 could be the D gene, as 6 bases match. This clonotype originated in a man in his sixties with COVID-19, enrolled during active disease. The nucleotide sequence reads as follows: TGTGCCAGCAGTGAATCAGGGGATAGGTATGGCTACACCTTC. This codes for CASSESGDRYGYTF.